This T cell receptor (beta chain) stems from a study of T cells in Graves' hyperthyroidism and ophthalmopathy. Researchers took RNA transcripts and amplified the TCR beta CDR3 regions from them. First-round RT-PCR with HTBI primers amplified the TCR CDR3 region. TCRdb re-derived calls from the multiplex PCR reads in MiXCR, one entry per CDR3 protein. The table shows 470,000 or so distinct CDR3 sequences, with under 25% occurring only once. This clonotype has ten or more counts. Researchers defined stable Graves' hyperthyroidism as no ophthalmopathy progression within 18 months. Aged 18 to 65, the patients had hyperthyroidism that was newly diagnosed and had lasted under 2 months. Clinical symptoms, serum thyroxine and TRAb, thyroid ultrasound and orbital computed tomography together formed the diagnostic basis. Germline CDR1 is MGHRA and CDR2 is YSYEKL. V dropped 1 base and J dropped 2 bases, with 12 bases sitting between them. CDR3 length: 16 residues.

This clonotype originated in a man younger than 30 with Graves' hyperthyroidism. The rearrangement uses TRBV4-1 and TRBJ1-3; TRBD1 might be the D (5 bases). The source material was blood. The CDR3 region has the DNA TGCGCCAGCAGCCAAGTTCGCGGAGGGGCTGGAAACACCATATATTTT. This gives the protein CASSQVRGGAGNTIYF.